The T cell receptor beta chain described here comes from a study of regulatory and conventional T cells in RAG deficiency. General study findings and limits: Control T-cell subsets had markedly higher Shannon entropy and lower Simpson indices than RAG-deficient patients. Omenn patients showed >75% Treg-Tconv overlap and shorter CDR3 lengths.

Here immunoSEQ multiplex PCR was the method, and the copy in TCRdb shows in-frame clones only, minus some. Among approximately 3,000 clones listed, 85% to 95% were seen once. Trimming removed 0 bases at V and 3 bases at J, with 15 bases between. Germline CDR1 reads SGDLS; CDR2 reads YYNGEE. This CDR3 contains 17 residues. As regards this clone: Its antigen is as yet unknown.

The sorted regulatory T cells were CD4+, CD25-high and CD127-low, with genomic DNA sequenced. These data were also filed under a second study, of regulatory T cells. According to that study: Primers: 52 TRBV forward and 13 TRBJ reverse.

The chain uses TRBV9 and TRBJ2-2; D assignment may be TRBD1 or TRBD2 (7 bases each). This TCR derives from a human donor in good health. The sequencing sample was made of CD4+ Tregs sorted from blood. CDR3 sequence reads: CASSVGEGRGHTGELFF. CDR3 sequence (DNA): TGTGCCAGCAGCGTAGGGGAGGGGAGGGGGCACACCGGGGAGCTGTTTTTT.